This is a list of T cell receptor beta chains from one sample in a study of blood T cell repertoires in COVID-19. Some clones are missing from TCRdb's copy, which holds only in-frame ones; the method was immunoSEQ multiplex PCR. The sample has hundreds of thousands of clones, about 88% seen once. The specimen was peripheral blood. These receptors were collected from a woman aged 60-75 years with COVID-19, enrolled during active disease. Each CDR3 is given with its conserved first and last residue. The D gene is left open where the match is weak. Clone size, where shown, is once, few, many, or a class for clones that have expanded.

D	V	J	size	CDR3	DNA
TRBD1	TRBV5-1	TRBJ1-2	.	CASSLDPGGQGGYTF	TGCGCCAGCAGCTTGGACCCAGGGGGCCAGGGAGGCTACACCTTC
TRBD1	TRBV3-1/TRBV3-2	TRBJ1-2	once	CASSAVEDRGHGYTF	TGTGCCAGCAGCGCCGTAGAGGACAGGGGGCATGGCTACACCTTC
.	TRBV7-2	TRBJ1-2	.	CASSSYNIGSYGYTF	TGTGCCAGCAGCTCCTACAACATCGGGAGCTATGGCTACACCTTC
.	TRBV12-3/TRBV12-4	TRBJ2-7	.	CASSSISSGEQYF	TGTGCCAGCAGTTCTATTAGCTCTGGCGAGCAGTACTTC
.	TRBV28	TRBJ2-5	once	CASREAGNQETQYF	TGTGCCAGCCGTGAAGCAGGGAACCAAGAGACCCAGTACTTC
TRBD1	TRBV27	TRBJ2-7	.	CASSTSGQGAYEQYF	TGTGCCAGCTCGACGTCGGGACAGGGGGCCTACGAGCAGTACTTC
.	TRBV9	TRBJ2-7	.	CASSVGPGSYEQYF	TGTGCCAGCAGCGTAGGGCCAGGCTCCTACGAGCAGTACTTC
.	TRBV11-3	TRBJ2-1	once	CASSFPSGGEQFF	TGTGCCAGCAGCTTCCCTTCCGGTGGTGAGCAGTTCTTC
TRBD2	TRBV9	TRBJ2-1	.	CASSPQTSGGAGTYNEQFF	TGTGCCAGCAGCCCTCAAACTAGCGGGGGGGCCGGCACCTACAATGAGCAGTTCTTC
TRBD2	TRBV18	TRBJ2-5	.	CASSPPSGGQETQYF	TGTGCCAGCTCACCACCTAGCGGGGGGCAAGAGACCCAGTACTTC
.	TRBV2	TRBJ2-5	.	CASSETLAGETQYF	TGTGCCAGCAGTGAAACCCTAGCCGGAGAGACCCAGTACTTC
TRBD2	TRBV10-2	TRBJ2-5	.	CASSESGTRWETQYF	TGCGCCAGCAGTGAGAGTGGGACTAGATGGGAGACCCAGTACTTC
.	TRBV6-5	TRBJ2-7	.	CASEARGGSYEQYF	TGTGCCAGCGAGGCGAGGGGGGGCTCCTACGAGCAGTACTTC
.	TRBV7-9	TRBJ1-3	.	CASSTRGGVGNTIYF	TGTGCCAGCAGCACACGTGGAGGGGTGGGAAACACCATATATTTT
TRBD1	TRBV9	TRBJ2-7	.	CASSEGQGVTYEQYF	TGTGCCAGCAGCGAGGGACAGGGCGTAACATACGAGCAGTACTTC
TRBD1	TRBV9	TRBJ1-2	.	CASSGRGLENYGYTF	TGTGCCAGCAGCGGCAGGGGGCTTGAAAACTATGGCTACACCTTC
.	TRBV7-9	TRBJ2-3	once	CASSPTRGTRGTDTQYF	TGTGCCAGCAGCCCCACCAGGGGAACTAGAGGCACAGATACGCAGTATTTT
TRBD1	TRBV2	TRBJ2-1	.	CASSELGQGAYNEQFF	TGTGCCAGCAGTGAATTGGGACAGGGGGCTTACAATGAGCAGTTCTTC
.	TRBV6-1	TRBJ1-1	few	CASSEGGWRSEAFF	TGTGCCAGCAGTGAAGGTGGCTGGAGGTCTGAAGCTTTCTTT
.	TRBV20-1	TRBJ1-2	.	CSASLGEERTNYGYTF	TGCAGTGCTAGTTTAGGGGAAGAGAGGACAAACTATGGCTACACCTTC
TRBD2	TRBV15	TRBJ2-3	.	CATYRRGDQPHTQYF	TGTGCCACCTACCGGCGGGGGGACCAGCCGCATACGCAGTATTTT
TRBD2	TRBV20-1	TRBJ2-1	.	CSASQRDASGALQFF	TGCAGTGCTAGTCAAAGAGACGCTAGCGGGGCACTGCAGTTCTTC
.	TRBV5-1	TRBJ1-2	.	CASSPGTYYGYTF	TGCGCCAGCAGCCCGGGGACTTACTATGGCTACACCTTC
.	TRBV2	TRBJ1-2	.	CAMFWGRDARGGYTF	TGTGCCATGTTCTGGGGGAGGGACGCCCGGGGCGGCTACACCTTC
TRBD1	TRBV5-5	TRBJ1-2	.	CASSLQGNLDYGYTF	TGTGCCAGCAGCTTACAGGGGAATTTAGACTATGGCTACACCTTC
.	TRBV2	TRBJ2-3	.	CASSAFSADTQYF	TGTGCCAGCAGTGCGTTTTCTGCAGATACGCAGTATTTT
.	TRBV30	TRBJ2-3	once	CALGATGTDTQYF	TGTGCTCTGGGGGCCACCGGTACAGATACGCAGTATTTT
.	TRBV4-1	TRBJ1-1	.	CASTLGAGFWVEGNTEAFF	TGCGCCAGCACCCTGGGGGCAGGGTTTTGGGTAGAAGGGAACACTGAAGCTTTCTTT
TRBD1	TRBV11-2	TRBJ2-5	.	CASSPNLGTGGETQYF	TGTGCCAGCAGCCCTAACCTGGGGACAGGGGGAGAGACCCAGTACTTC
.	TRBV5-1	TRBJ1-4	.	CASRQREVGQKLFF	TGCGCCAGCAGGCAGAGGGAGGTAGGCCAAAAACTGTTTTTT
.	TRBV19	TRBJ1-1	once	CASSIPPAGGAEAFF	TGTGCCAGTAGTATACCCCCGGCGGGGGGTGCTGAAGCTTTCTTT
TRBD1	TRBV11-2	TRBJ2-1	.	CASSYWGTGMNEQFF	TGTGCCAGCAGCTATTGGGGGACAGGGATGAATGAGCAGTTCTTC
TRBD1	TRBV5-4	TRBJ2-7	.	CASRDTGTGASYEQYF	TGTGCCAGCAGGGATACCGGGACAGGGGCCTCCTACGAGCAGTACTTC
.	TRBV18	TRBJ1-2	.	CASSPDRNGYTF	TGTGCCAGCTCACCAGACAGGAATGGCTACACCTTC
.	TRBV9	TRBJ2-2	.	CASSVDGTGELFF	TGTGCCAGCAGCGTAGACGGCACCGGGGAGCTGTTTTTT
TRBD2	TRBV9	TRBJ2-1	few	CASSVEGGGSYNEQFF	TGTGCCAGCAGCGTGGAGGGCGGGGGTAGCTACAATGAGCAGTTCTTC
.	TRBV19	TRBJ2-2	.	CASSIDGGAPLFF	TGTGCCAGTAGTATAGATGGGGGGGCCCCCCTGTTTTTT